A single sample is the source of the 5 T cell receptor beta chains below, sequenced in a study of blood T cell repertoires in COVID-19. Only in-frame clones appear in the TCRdb table, and some are missing; sequencing was by immunoSEQ multiplex PCR. The sample lists approximately 180,000 clones; nearly 90% were seen once. Material for sequencing was PBMCs or T cells enriched from blood (not recorded which). The receptors were gathered from a woman between 35 and 50 years old with acute COVID-19.

As for this clone: At one end the junction does not follow the germline gene, possibly because of a read error. The chain has TRBV7-6 and TRBJ2-7, with 8 bases fitting TRBD1. The CDR3 consists of 14 residues. Per germline, CDR1 SGHVS and CDR2 FNYEAQ. The CDR3 here is CASSLGQGPSEQYF. CDR3 sequence (DNA): TGTGCCAGCAGTTTAGGACAGGGTCCAAGCGAGCAGTACTTC.

This chain joins TRBV2 and TRBJ2-5, with TRBD1 matching 7 bases. Germline loops: CDR1 SNHLY, CDR2 FYNNEI. CDR3 size: 13 residues. With 6 bases clipped from V and 6 bases from J, the junction kept 7 bases outside the gene matches. CDR3 DNA sequence: TGTGCCAGCAGAGGACAGGTGGTAAAGACCCAGTACTTC. It specifies CASRGQVVKTQYF.

The chain carries TRBV7-9 and TRBJ2-7; the match to TRBD1 covers 8 bases. The V gene's germline CDR1 is SEHNR and CDR2 FQNEAQ (reference sequence). The CDR3 extends over 13 amino acids. V shed 5 bases, J shed 4 bases, and the junction held 4 bases outside the gene matches. CDR3 region: CASSIQGVYEQYF. CDR3 DNA sequence: TGTGCCAGCAGCATACAGGGGGTGTACGAGCAGTACTTC.

The rearrangement uses TRBV29-1 and TRBJ2-2; D uncertain. This CDR3 is 13 amino acids long. CDR1 is SQVTM and CDR2 is ANQGSEA in the germline V gene. V was cut by 3 bases and J by 0 bases, with 5 bases left in between. CDR3 DNA sequence: TGCAGCGTTGACAGATCGAACACCGGGGAGCTGTTTTTT. Its translation is CSVDRSNTGELFF.

Only a few counts were recorded for this clone. The chain employs TRBV15 and TRBJ2-7; a weak D match, TRBD2 (6 bases). CDR3 length: 16 amino acids. Between the trimmed V and J ends, which lost 0 bases and 1 base, there was a span of 13 bases. From germline, CDR1 is LNHNV and CDR2 YYDKDF (reference sequence). The CDR3: CATSRDWREVSYEQYF. CDR3 bases: TGTGCCACCAGCAGAGATTGGAGGGAGGTTTCCTACGAGCAGTACTTC.